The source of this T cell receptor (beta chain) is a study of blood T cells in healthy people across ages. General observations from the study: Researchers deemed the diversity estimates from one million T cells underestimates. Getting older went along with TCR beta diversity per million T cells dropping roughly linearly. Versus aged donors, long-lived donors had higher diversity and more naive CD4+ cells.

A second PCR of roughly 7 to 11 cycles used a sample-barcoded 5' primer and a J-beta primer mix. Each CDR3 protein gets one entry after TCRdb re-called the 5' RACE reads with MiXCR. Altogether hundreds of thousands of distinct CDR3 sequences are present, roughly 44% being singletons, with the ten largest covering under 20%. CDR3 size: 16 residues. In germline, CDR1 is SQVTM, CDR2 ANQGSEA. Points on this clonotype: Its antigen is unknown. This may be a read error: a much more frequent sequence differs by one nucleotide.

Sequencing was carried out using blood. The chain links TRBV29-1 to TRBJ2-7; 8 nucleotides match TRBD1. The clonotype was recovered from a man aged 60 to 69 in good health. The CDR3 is CSAGLGQGAFTYELYF. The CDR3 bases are TGCAGCGCCGGCCTGGGGCAGGGGGCTTTTACGTACGAGCTGTACTTC.